This T cell receptor beta chain was retrieved from a study of PD-1 blockade in classical Hodgkin lymphoma. Study-level results: Underlying causes for the observed repertoire differences were not defined, possibly disease activity or prior therapy.

Only one count was recorded for this clone. Its specificity is not known. V lost 4 bases and J lost 0, with 6 bases in between. The V gene's germline CDR1 is SGHTA and CDR2 FQGNSA. There are 14 residues in the CDR3. No patient escaped relapse after autologous stem cell transplantation, and brentuximab vedotin exposure varied. Each best response was a complete response, a partial response or progressive disease. The protocol was immunoSEQ multiplex PCR, while the TCRdb copy is restricted to in-frame clones and leaves out a portion. The sample contains about 63,000 clones, about 88% of which appear only once.

Sequenced material: peripheral blood mononuclear cells (PBMCs), taken before the second cycle of nivolumab. The rearrangement uses TRBV7-2 and TRBJ2-2, with no clear D. This clonotype was sampled from a human donor with classical Hodgkin lymphoma. In nucleotides, the CDR3 is TGTGCCAGCAGCTCAGCCGCGAACACCGGGGAGCTGTTTTTT. Amino acids: CASSSAANTGELFF.